This T cell receptor beta chain was sequenced in a study of Ad26.COV2.S vaccination and SARS-CoV-2 variants. Study details: Doses of Ad26.COV2.S were injected into muscle once or twice, 56 days apart.

Comments on this clone: Its antigen is undetermined.

Documented treatment: some 19 received Ad26.COV2.S at low or high dose, single or two shots; several received placebo; per-sample allocation not given. Specimens were obtained on day 63 following the first vaccine or placebo injection. Boston provided a donor who was an adult aged 18-55 years. The repertoire was sequenced with immunoSEQ multiplex PCR; TCRdb's copy has only in-frame clones and lacks some. The sample holds about 350,000 clones, 70% to 90% seen once. The study, taken as a whole, reports: Breadth measured for non-spike TCRs was similar across vaccine and placebo recipients.

The germline V and J ends were trimmed by 3 bases and 9 bases, with 17 bases remaining between them. This CDR3 spans 14 amino acids. Germline-derived CDR1 and CDR2 are SGHAT and FQNNGV. This TCR derives from a person between 18 and 59 years old who received the Ad26.COV2.S COVID-19 vaccine or a placebo. Material: peripheral blood, obtained in a trial of Ad26.COV2.S vaccine versus placebo. This rearrangement joins TRBV11-2 to TRBJ1-2, with D perhaps TRBD1 (5 bases). As DNA, the CDR3 is TGTGCCAGCAGCTTCGGGGCTATCTTTTACAGCTACACCTTC. Protein: CASSFGAIFYSYTF.